These T cell receptor beta chains were read from a single sample in a study of cytomegalovirus exposure and HLA in healthy donors. The method was immunoSEQ multiplex PCR; TCRdb's version includes in-frame clones alone and lacks a portion of them. The repertoire consists of 55,000 or so clones, with roughly four fifths occurring once and the leading ten covering roughly 3.1%. Sequencing was carried out using PBMCs. These receptor sequences come from a man aged 50-60 years in good health and CMV-seronegative. Both conserved end residues are trimmed from each CDR3. The D gene is left open where the match is weak.

TRBV7-7 TRBD2 ASSQTTGGLGEQF
TRBV7-6 NA ASSLEGGLVTGELF
TRBV19 NA ASRQGRAKNTEAF
TRBV27 TRBD2 ASRLRLAGGQDNEQF
TRBV5-6 TRBD1 ASSSGMTGIYTEAF
TRBV28 NA ASSSQTGDRKTQY
TRBV5-1 TRBD1 ASSLGIPKGAWEQY
TRBV28 NA ATSGPVGNTIY
TRBV2 TRBD1 ASRPDRDTEAF
TRBV5-6 NA ASSLGRGTYLYGYT
TRBV6-4 NA ASSTGAGVLY
TRBV29-1 TRBD2 SLLAGRPTDTQY
TRBV6-5 NA ASSYSGGAINTEAF
TRBV6-1 NA ASSEVAGSSYEQY
TRBV28 TRBD1 ASSLGGQGAIYEQY
TRBV12-5 TRBD1 ASGFSTGTDTGELF
TRBV2 TRBD1 ASRFGTGRNIQY
TRBV15 TRBD2 ATSRDVAGGGMQY
TRBV28 TRBD2 ASSTLGGGVGEQY
TRBV7-8 TRBD2 ASSSHIGTSGGDTQY
TRBV29-1 TRBD2 SVRLAGVADLSTDTQY
TRBV27 NA ASSFRGLRTEAF
TRBV30 TRBD1 AWSFTSQGLLNYGYT
TRBV7-8 NA ASSLRRFVDQPQH
TRBV5-1 TRBD1 ASRGQTNYGYT
TRBV6-5 NA ASSAGLGQPQH
TRBV5-6 NA ASSLASGTRNEQF
TRBV29-1 TRBD2 SVAPGGPEQF
TRBV6-1 TRBD1 ASGKRDSPNSGYT
TRBV19 NA ASSIGRSGYEQF
TRBV6-1 NA ASSDPLSSYEQY
TRBV11-3 TRBD1 ASSRGTGASDTQY
TRBV27 TRBD1 ASSQTGGRAANEKLF
TRBV5-8 NA ASSLQGWHTEAF
TRBV2 NA ASNPSFYEQY
TRBV13 TRBD1 ASSLEDRASSTPRLKY
TRBV25-1 NA ASSARGGTGNTIY
TRBV6-6 TRBD1 ASSYSDRSSYGQY
TRBV7-3 TRBD1 ASSSPQGANRDEQF
TRBV6-5 TRBD1 ASSYHRGLSTDTQY
TRBV5-4 NA ASSLARGGAYGYT
TRBV2 TRBD1 ASILGQGNYGYT
TRBV4-1 NA ASSQGPLRGPSYEQY
TRBV7-3 NA ASSNPGPTYNEQF
TRBV5-6 NA ASSLDLGEVNTEAF
TRBV4-1 NA ASSQGLGNEQF
TRBV9 NA ASSVVTGGTDTQY
TRBV4-3 NA ASSQRFNSPLH
TRBV18 NA ASSPGHREETQY
TRBV4-1 NA ASSQPGARNIQY
TRBV6-5 TRBD2 ASKASGENEQF
TRBV7-9 NA ASSLGLAEQF
TRBV5-4 NA ASSLADTQETQY
TRBV27 NA ASSSLGPNTEAF
TRBV6-1 NA ASRVAGSDTQY
TRBV5-1 NA ASSLQGGNQPQH